This TCR beta chain was retrieved from a study of blood T cell repertoires in COVID-19. Whole-study context: From the United States, Italy and Spain came samples of acute and convalescent COVID-19.

CDR3 size: 13 residues. Germline-derived CDR1 and CDR2 are SGHTA and FQGNSA. V was pared by 6 bases and J by 2 bases, with 10 bases between. Authors' methods: Estimation of nucleated cell counts relied on the amplification of reference gene primers. The repertoire was sequenced with immunoSEQ multiplex PCR; TCRdb's copy has only in-frame clones and lacks some. The V and J calls and clone size are taken from that table; D and trimming were inferred from the DNA. The sample carries tens of thousands of clones, roughly 88% recorded once. Source material: peripheral blood. The sequence was collected from a human donor in a cohort sampled during active COVID-19. The chain recombines TRBV7-2 with TRBJ1-1, with D unclear. CDR3 bases: TGTGCCAGCAGTTTTAACAGTAACACTGAAGCTTTCTTT. It translates to CASSFNSNTEAFF.